Below are 13 T cell receptor beta chains sequenced from a single sample in a study of T-cell reconstitution after alpha-beta-depleted transplantation in children. As it was prepared, the TCRbeta library received unique molecular identifiers. TCRdb analysed the PCR reads with MiXCR anew, one entry per CDR3 protein. Of about 980,000 distinct CDR3 sequences listed, 25% to 30% are singletons. The starting material was PBMCs, mostly from graft donor cells, obtained 360 days after TCRalphabeta/CD19-depleted stem cell transplant. The receptors come from a boy younger than two who had a stem cell transplant for SCID, so the T cells may come from the graft donor.

The chain has TRBV5-1 and TRBJ2-3; D may be TRBD1 or TRBD2 (5 bases each). The CDR3 is made up of 15 amino acids. Germline V gives CDR1 SGHRS, CDR2 YFSETQ. Trimming took 0 bases from V and 3 from J, leaving 11 bases between them. CDR3 in amino acids: CASSLVRDATDTQYF. The CDR3 coding sequence is TGCGCCAGCAGCTTGGTTAGGGACGCTACAGATACGCAGTATTTT.

This clonotype was seen many times. The genes are TRBV5-1 and TRBJ2-6, with TRBD1 matching over 7 bases. The CDR3 contains 17 residues. Germline V lookup: CDR1 SGHRS, CDR2 YFSETQ. Germline trimming cut 4 bases from V and 3 bases from J; bases unmatched to any gene: 10. The CDR3 DNA is TGCGCCAGCAGCCCCGGGACAGTTAGCCTTGGGGCCAACGTCCTGACTTTC. Its protein product is CASSPGTVSLGANVLTF.

This clonotype was observed a handful of times. The V call is TRBV6-5, the J call TRBJ1-3; D may be TRBD1 (6 bases). This CDR3 spans 17 amino acids. V was pared by 0 bases and J by 2 bases, with 14 bases between. In germline, CDR1 is MNHEY, CDR2 SVGAGI. CDR3 protein: CASSYSAGAPAGNTIYF. CDR3 in DNA: TGTGCCAGCAGTTACTCGGCAGGGGCGCCCGCTGGAAACACCATATATTTT.

V usage is TRBV27 and J usage is TRBJ2-7; possibly TRBD1 or TRBD2 for D (7 bases each). There are 13 residues in the CDR3. V shed 8 bases and J shed 1 base, with 12 bases lying between them. The V gene's germline CDR1 is MNHEY and CDR2 SMNVEV (reference sequence). Here the CDR3 reads CASQGGASYEQYF. The DNA for the CDR3 is TGTGCCAGCCAGGGGGGGGCTTCCTACGAGCAGTACTTC.

The chain has TRBV5-1 and TRBJ2-1, with D possibly being TRBD2 (5 bases). The CDR3 extends over 13 amino acids. CDR1 and CDR2 from the germline V gene are SGHRS and YFSETQ. V was cut by 5 bases and J by 8 bases, with 14 bases left in between. The CDR3, as DNA: TGCGCCAGCAGTCCAAACGGGGAGCATGAGCAGTTCTTC. This gives the protein CASSPNGEHEQFF.

This clonotype has a handful of counts. This chain links TRBV4-2 with TRBJ1-4; D is perhaps TRBD1 (5 bases). The germline CDR1 and CDR2 sequences are LGHNA and YNFKEQ. This CDR3 has 14 residues. The V gene lost 4 bases and the J gene lost 4 bases, with 10 bases spanning the gap. Written as DNA, the CDR3 is TGTGCCAGCAGCCCGACAGTTTATAATGAAAAACTGTTTTTT. Residues: CASSPTVYNEKLFF.

The chain carries TRBV28 and TRBJ2-4; D is possibly TRBD2 (5 bases). V was shortened by 5 bases and J by 2 bases, with 16 bases between the two germline ends. Germline V CDR1 and CDR2: MDHEN, SYDVKM. This CDR3 is 16 amino acids long. The CDR3 DNA sequence: TGTGCCAGCAGTCCCCCTAGGTCCGGGACCAAAAACATTCAGTACTTC. Its protein is CASSPPRSGTKNIQYF. Full variable domain (outside the CDR3, taken from reference TRBV28 and TRBJ2-4): DVKVTQSSRYLVKRTGEKVFLECVQDMDHENMFWYRQDPGLGLRLIYFSYDVKMKEKGDIPEGYSVSREKKERFSLILESASTNQTSMYLCASSPPRSGTKNIQYFGAGTRLSVL.

Only a few counts were recorded for this clonotype. The V gene is TRBV20-1, the J gene TRBJ2-7; maybe TRBD1 (6 bases). This CDR3 is built from 13 residues. Between the trimmed V and J ends, which lost 6 bases and 4 bases, there was a span of 16 bases. Per the germline V gene, CDR1 is DFQATT and CDR2 is SNEGSKA (reference sequence). CDR3 amino acids: CSAQGTGLYEQYF. Here the CDR3 DNA reads TGCAGTGCCCAAGGAACAGGGCTGTACGAGCAGTACTTC.

This clonotype turned up a few times. This chain connects TRBV30 to TRBJ2-7; D call uncertain. This CDR3 is built from 13 residues. V lost 3 bases and J lost 1, with 10 bases in between. The germline gives CDR1 GTSNPN, CDR2 SVGIG (reference sequence). The CDR3 here is CAWRQSKSYEQYF. As DNA, the CDR3 is TGTGCCTGGAGACAGTCGAAGTCCTACGAGCAGTACTTC. Filled out from reference TRBV30 and TRBJ2-7, the complete variable domain reads SQTIHQWPATLVQPVGSPLSLECTVEGTSNPNLYWYRQAAGRGLQLLFYSVGIGQISSEVPQNLSASRPQDRQFILSSKKLLLSDSGFYLCAWRQSKSYEQYFGPGTRLTVT.

The sample holds many counts of this clonotype. The rearrangement links TRBV29-1 to TRBJ2-3; 8 nucleotides align to TRBD1. This CDR3 region has 17 residues. After removal of 0 bases from V and 2 bases from J, the junction contained 10 bases not matched to a gene. Germline assignment: CDR1 SQVTM and CDR2 ANQGSEA. CDR3 DNA sequence: TGCAGCGTTGAAGAGCGGCAGGGGGCAATAACCACAGATACGCAGTATTTT. Amino acids: CSVEERQGAITTDTQYF.

The chain has TRBV7-2 and TRBJ2-1; D remains unclear. Between the trimmed V and J ends, which lost 5 bases and 3 bases, there was a span of 8 bases. The V gene's germline CDR1 is SGHTA and CDR2 FQGNSA. This CDR3 region has 13 residues. Here the CDR3 reads CASSTLGYNEQFF. As DNA, the CDR3 is TGTGCCAGCAGCACCTTGGGCTACAATGAGCAGTTCTTC.

This clonotype has more than one count but fewer than ten. V usage is TRBV7-9 and J usage is TRBJ2-4; no firm D call. The V gene's germline CDR1 is SEHNR and CDR2 FQNEAQ (reference sequence). With 3 bases removed from V and 3 bases from J, the gap between germline ends came to 9 bases. The CDR3 covers 14 residues. CDR3 sequence: CASSFGGNKNIQYF. The CDR3, as DNA: TGTGCCAGCAGCTTCGGTGGGAACAAAAACATTCAGTACTTC.

The chain combines TRBV28 with TRBJ1-1; TRBD1 matches at 7 bases. Trimming cost V 7 bases and J 3 bases; bases outside gene matches: 14. The length of the CDR3 is 16 residues. Germline CDR1 reads MDHEN; CDR2 reads SYDVKM. The CDR3 DNA is TGTGCCAGCACCTTGGCGAACAGGGGAAGATACACTGAAGCTTTCTTT. Amino acids: CASTLANRGRYTEAFF.